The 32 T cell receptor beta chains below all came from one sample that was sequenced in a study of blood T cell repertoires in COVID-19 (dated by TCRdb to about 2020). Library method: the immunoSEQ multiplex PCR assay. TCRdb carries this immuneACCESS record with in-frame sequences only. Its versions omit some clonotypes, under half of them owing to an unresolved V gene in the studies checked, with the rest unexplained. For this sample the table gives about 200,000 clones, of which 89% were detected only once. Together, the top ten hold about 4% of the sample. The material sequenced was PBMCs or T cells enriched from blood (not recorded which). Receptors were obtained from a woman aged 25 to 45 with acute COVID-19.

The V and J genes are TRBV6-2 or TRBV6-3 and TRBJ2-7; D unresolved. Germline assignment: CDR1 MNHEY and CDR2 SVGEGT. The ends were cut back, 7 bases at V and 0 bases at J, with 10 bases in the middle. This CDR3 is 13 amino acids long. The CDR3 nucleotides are TGTGCCAGCACCCCAGGAGACTCCTACGAGCAGTACTTC. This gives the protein CASTPGDSYEQYF.

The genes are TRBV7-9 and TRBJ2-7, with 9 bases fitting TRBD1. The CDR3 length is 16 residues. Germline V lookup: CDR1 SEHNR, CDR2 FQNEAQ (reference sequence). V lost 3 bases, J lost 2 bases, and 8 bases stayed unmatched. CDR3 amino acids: CASSFRDRVGTYEQYF. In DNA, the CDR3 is TGTGCCAGCAGCTTCAGGGACAGGGTGGGCACCTACGAGCAGTACTTC.

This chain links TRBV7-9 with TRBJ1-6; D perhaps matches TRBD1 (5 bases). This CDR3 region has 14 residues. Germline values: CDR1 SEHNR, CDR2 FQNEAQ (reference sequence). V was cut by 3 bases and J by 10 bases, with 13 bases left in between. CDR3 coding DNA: TGTGCCAGCAGCTTCGAGGTCAAGGGGTCACCCCTCCACTTT. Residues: CASSFEVKGSPLHF.

The CDR3: CASSPRGGGEKLFF. In nucleotides, the CDR3 is TGTGCCAGCTCACCAAGGGGGGGTGGCGAAAAACTGTTTTTT. The chain links TRBV18 to TRBJ1-4; perhaps TRBD1 as D (6 bases). Germline V gene lookup returns CDR1 KGHSH and CDR2 LQKENI. Trimming removed 2 bases at V and 8 bases at J, with 12 bases between. This CDR3 has 14 amino acids.

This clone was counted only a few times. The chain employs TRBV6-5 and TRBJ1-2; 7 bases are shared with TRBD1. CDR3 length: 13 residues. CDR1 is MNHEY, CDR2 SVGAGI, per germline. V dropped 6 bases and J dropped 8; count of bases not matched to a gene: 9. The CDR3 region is CASRLRDRGGYTF. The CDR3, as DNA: TGTGCCAGCAGACTCCGGGACAGAGGCGGCTACACCTTC.

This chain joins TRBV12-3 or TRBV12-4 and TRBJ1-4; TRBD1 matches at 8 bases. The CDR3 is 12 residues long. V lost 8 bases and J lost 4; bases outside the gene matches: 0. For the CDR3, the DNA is TGTGCCAGCGGACAGGGTAATGAAAAACTGTTTTTT. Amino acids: CASGQGNEKLFF.

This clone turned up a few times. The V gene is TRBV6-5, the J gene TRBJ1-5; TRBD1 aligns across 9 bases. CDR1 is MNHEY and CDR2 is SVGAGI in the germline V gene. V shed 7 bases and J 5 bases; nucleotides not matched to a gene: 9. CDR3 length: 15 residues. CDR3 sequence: CASKSGGQGHQPQHF. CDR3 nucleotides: TGTGCCAGCAAGAGTGGGGGACAGGGACATCAGCCCCAGCATTTT.

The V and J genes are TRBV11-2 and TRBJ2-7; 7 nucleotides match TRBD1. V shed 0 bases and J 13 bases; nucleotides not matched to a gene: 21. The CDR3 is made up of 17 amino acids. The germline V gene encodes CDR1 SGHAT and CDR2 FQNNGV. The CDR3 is CASSLDPTGTGEGSYYF. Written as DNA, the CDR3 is TGTGCCAGCAGCTTAGATCCGACAGGGACGGGCGAGGGCTCATACTACTTC.

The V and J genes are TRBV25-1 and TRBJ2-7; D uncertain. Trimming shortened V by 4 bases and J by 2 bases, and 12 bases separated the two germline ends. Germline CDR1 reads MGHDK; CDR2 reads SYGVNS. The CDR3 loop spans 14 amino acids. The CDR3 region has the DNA TGTGCCAGCAGTGCCCCAGCGAGTACCTACGAGCAGTACTTC. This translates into CASSAPASTYEQYF.

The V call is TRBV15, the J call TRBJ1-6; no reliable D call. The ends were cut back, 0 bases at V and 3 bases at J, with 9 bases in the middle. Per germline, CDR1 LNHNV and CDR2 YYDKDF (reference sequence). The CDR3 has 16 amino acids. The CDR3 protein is CATSRDPTDYNSPLHF. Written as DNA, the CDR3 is TGTGCCACCAGCAGAGATCCCACAGACTATAATTCACCCCTCCACTTT.

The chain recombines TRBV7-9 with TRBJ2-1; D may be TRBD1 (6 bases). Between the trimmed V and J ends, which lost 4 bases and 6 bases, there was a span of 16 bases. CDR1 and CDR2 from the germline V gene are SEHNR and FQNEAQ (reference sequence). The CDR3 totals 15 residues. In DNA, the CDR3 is TGTGCCAGCAGCTACCGGGACACACGGGGCAATGAGCAGTTCTTC. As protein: CASSYRDTRGNEQFF.

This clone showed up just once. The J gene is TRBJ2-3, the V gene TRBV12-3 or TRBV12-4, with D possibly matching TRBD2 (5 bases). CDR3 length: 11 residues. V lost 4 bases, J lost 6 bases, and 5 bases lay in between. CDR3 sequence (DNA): TGTGCCAGCAGTTCGGGGGATACGCAGTATTTT. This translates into CASSSGDTQYF.

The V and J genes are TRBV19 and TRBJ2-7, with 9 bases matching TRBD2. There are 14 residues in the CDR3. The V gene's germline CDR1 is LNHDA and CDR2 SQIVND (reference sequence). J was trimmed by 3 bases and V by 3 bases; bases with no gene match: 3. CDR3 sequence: CASSIGTSFYEQYF. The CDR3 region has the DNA TGTGCCAGTAGTATTGGGACTAGCTTCTACGAGCAGTACTTC.

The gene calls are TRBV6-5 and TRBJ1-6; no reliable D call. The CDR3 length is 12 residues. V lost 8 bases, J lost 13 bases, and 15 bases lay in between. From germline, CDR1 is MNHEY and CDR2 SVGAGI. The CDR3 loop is CASSLSEGPLHF. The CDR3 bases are TGTGCCAGCTCCCTTTCTGAGGGCCCCCTCCACTTT.

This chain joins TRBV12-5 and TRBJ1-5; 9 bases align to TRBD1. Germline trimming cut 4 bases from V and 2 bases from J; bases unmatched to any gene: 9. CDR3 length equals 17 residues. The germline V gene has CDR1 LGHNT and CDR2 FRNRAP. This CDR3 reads CASGSGQGRSGNQPQHF. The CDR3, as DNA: TGTGCTAGTGGTTCCGGACAGGGGAGGTCGGGCAATCAGCCCCAGCATTTT.

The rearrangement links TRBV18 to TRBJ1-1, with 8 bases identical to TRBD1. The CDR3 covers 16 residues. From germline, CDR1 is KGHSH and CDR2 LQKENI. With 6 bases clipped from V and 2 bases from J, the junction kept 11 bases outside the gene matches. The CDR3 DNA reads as TGTGCCAGCTCCCCTTATGGCCCAGGGGGCAACACTGAAGCTTTCTTT. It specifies CASSPYGPGGNTEAFF. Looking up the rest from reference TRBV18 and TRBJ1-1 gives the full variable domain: NAGVMQNPRHLVRRRGQEARLRCSPMKGHSHVYWYRQLPEEGLKFMVYLQKENIIDESGMPKERFSAEFPKEGPSILRIQQVVRGDSAAYFCASSPYGPGGNTEAFFGQGTRLTVV.

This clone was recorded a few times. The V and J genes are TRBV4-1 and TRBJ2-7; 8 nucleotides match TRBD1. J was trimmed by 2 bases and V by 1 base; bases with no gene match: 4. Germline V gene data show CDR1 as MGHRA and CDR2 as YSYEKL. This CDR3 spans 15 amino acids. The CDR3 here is CASSQVRTGPYEQYF. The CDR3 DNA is TGCGCCAGCAGCCAAGTGAGGACAGGGCCCTACGAGCAGTACTTC.

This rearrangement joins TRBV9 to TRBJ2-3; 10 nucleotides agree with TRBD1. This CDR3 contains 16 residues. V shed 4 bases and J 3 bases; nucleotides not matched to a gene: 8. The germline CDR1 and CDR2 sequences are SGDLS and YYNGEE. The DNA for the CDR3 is TGTGCCAGCAGCCCACGCGTGGGACAGGGGACAGATACGCAGTATTTT. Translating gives CASSPRVGQGTDTQYF.

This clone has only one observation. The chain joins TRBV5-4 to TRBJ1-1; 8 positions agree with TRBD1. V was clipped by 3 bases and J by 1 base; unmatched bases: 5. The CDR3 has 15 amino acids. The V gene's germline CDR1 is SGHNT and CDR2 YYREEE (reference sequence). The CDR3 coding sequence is TGTGCCAGCAGCTCGCCGGACAGGGCGAACACTGAAGCTTTCTTT. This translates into CASSSPDRANTEAFF.

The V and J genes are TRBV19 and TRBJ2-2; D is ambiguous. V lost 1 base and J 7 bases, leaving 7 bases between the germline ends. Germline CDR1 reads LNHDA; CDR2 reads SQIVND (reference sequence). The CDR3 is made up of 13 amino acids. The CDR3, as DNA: TGTGCCAGTAGTATAGGGGCAAACGGGGAGCTGTTTTTT. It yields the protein CASSIGANGELFF.

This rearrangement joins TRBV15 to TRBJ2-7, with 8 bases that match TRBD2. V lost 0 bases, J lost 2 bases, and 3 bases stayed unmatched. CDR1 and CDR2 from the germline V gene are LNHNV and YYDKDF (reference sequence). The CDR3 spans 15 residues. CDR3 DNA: TGTGCCACCAGCAGAGATCTGCGGGGGGCCTACGAGCAGTACTTC. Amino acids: CATSRDLRGAYEQYF.

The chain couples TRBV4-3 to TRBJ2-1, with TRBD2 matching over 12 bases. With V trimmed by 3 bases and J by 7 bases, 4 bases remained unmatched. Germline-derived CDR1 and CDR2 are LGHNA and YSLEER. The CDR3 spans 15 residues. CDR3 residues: CASSHLAGGRNEQFF. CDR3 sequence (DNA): TGCGCCAGCAGCCACCTAGCGGGGGGGCGAAATGAGCAGTTCTTC.

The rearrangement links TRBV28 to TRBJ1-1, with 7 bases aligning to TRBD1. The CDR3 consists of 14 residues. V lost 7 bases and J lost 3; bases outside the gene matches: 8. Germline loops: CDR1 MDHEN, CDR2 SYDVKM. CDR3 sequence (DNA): TGTGCCAGCACCCAGGGGGGCACGGACACTGAAGCTTTCTTT. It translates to CASTQGGTDTEAFF.

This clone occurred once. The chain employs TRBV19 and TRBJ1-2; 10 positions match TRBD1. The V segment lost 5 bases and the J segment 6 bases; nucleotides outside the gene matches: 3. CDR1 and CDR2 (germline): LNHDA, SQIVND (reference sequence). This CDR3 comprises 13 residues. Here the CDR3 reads CASSRQGADGYTF. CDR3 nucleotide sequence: TGTGCCAGTAGTCGACAGGGGGCGGATGGCTACACCTTC.

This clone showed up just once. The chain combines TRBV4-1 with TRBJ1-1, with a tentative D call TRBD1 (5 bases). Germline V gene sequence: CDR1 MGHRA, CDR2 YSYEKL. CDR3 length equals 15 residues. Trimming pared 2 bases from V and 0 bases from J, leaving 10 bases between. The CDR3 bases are TGCGCCAGCAGCCAACCGACAGACCTGAACACTGAAGCTTTCTTT. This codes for CASSQPTDLNTEAFF.

The CDR3, as DNA: TGTGCCAGCAGGGGAGGGGACACTGAAGCTTTCTTT. Translated, it gives CASRGGDTEAFF. The chain has TRBV28 and TRBJ1-1, with a possible D match to TRBD1 (5 bases). V dropped 6 bases and J dropped 3 bases, with 8 bases sitting between them. The CDR3 is made up of 12 amino acids. Germline values: CDR1 MDHEN, CDR2 SYDVKM.

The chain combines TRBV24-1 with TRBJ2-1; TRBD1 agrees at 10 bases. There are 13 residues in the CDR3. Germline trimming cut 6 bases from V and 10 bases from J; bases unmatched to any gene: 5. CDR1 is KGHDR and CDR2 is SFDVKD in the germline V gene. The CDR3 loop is CATSWTGGREQFF. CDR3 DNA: TGTGCCACCAGTTGGACAGGGGGACGCGAGCAGTTCTTC.

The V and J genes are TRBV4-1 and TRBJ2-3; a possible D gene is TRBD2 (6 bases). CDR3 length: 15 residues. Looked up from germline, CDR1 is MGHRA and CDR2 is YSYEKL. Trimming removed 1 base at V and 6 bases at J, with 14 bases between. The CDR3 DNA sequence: TGCGCCAGCAGCCAAGGGACCCTAGCGTGGGATACGCAGTATTTT. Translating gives CASSQGTLAWDTQYF.

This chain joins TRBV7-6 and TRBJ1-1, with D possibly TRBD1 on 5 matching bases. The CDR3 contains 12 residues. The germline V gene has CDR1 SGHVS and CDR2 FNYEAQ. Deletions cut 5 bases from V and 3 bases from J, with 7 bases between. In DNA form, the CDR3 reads TGTGCCAGCAGCCGGACACACACTGAAGCTTTCTTT. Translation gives CASSRTHTEAFF.

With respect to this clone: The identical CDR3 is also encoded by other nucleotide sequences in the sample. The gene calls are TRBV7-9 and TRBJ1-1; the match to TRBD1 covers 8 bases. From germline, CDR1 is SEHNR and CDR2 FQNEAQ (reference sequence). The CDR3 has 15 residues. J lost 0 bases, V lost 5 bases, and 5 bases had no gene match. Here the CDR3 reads CASSAGTGLNTEAFF. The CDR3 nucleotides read TGTGCCAGCAGCGCCGGGACAGGCTTGAACACTGAAGCTTTCTTT.

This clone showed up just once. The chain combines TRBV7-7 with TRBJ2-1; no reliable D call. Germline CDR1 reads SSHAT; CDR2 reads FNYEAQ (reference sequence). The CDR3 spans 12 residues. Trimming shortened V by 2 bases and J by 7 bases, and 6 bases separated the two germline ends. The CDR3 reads CASSLNGNEQFF. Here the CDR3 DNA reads TGTGCCAGCAGCTTAAACGGGAATGAGCAGTTCTTC.

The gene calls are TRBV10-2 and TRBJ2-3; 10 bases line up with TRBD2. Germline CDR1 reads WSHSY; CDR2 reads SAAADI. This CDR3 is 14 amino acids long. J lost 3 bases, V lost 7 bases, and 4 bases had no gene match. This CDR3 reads CASTWTSGTDTQYF. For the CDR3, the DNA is TGCGCCAGCACCTGGACTAGCGGAACAGATACGCAGTATTTT.